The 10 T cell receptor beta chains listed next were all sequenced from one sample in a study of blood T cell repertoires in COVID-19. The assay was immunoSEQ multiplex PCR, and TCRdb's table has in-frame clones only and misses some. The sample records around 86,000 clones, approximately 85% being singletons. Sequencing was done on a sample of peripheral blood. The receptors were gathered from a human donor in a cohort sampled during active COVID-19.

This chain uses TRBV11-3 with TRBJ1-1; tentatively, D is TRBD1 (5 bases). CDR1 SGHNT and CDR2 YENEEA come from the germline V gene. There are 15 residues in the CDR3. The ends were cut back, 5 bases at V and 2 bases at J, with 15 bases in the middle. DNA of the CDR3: TGTGCCAGCAGCACTAGAGGGAGGGGAAACACTGAAGCTTTCTTT. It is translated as CASSTRGRGNTEAFF.

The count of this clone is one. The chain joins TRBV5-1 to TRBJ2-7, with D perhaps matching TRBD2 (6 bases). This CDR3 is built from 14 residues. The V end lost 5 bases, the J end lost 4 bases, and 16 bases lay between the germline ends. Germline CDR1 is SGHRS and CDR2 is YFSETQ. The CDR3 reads CASRTGTGEYEQYF. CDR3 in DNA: TGCGCCAGCAGAACCGGGACTGGGGAATACGAGCAGTACTTC. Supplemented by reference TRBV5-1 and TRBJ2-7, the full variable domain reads KAGVTQTPRYLIKTRGQQVTLSCSPISGHRSVSWYQQTPGQGLQFLFEYFSETQRNKGNFPGRFSGRQFSNSRSEMNVSTLELGDSALYLCASRTGTGEYEQYFGPGTRLTVT.

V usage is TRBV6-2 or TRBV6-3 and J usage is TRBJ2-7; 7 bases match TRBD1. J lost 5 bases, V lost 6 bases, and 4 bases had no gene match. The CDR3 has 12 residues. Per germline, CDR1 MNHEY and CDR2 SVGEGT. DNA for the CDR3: TGTGCCAGCAGCCCAGACAGGGACGAGCAGTACTTC. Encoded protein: CASSPDRDEQYF.

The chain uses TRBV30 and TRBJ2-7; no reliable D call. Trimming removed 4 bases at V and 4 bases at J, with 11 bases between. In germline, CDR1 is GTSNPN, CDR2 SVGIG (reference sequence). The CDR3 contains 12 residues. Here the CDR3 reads CAWKRGWYEQYF. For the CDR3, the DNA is TGTGCCTGGAAACGCGGTTGGTACGAGCAGTACTTC.

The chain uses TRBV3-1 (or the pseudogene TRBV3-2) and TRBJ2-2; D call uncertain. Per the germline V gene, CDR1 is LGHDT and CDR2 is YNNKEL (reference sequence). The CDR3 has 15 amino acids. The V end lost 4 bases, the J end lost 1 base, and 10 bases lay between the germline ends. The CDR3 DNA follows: TGTGCCAGCAGCCCGCCAAACGGGAACACCGGGGAGCTGTTTTTT. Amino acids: CASSPPNGNTGELFF.

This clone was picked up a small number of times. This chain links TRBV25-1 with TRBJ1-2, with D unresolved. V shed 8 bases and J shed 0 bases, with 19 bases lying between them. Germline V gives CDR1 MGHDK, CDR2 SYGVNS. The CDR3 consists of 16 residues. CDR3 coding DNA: TGTGCCAGCGCTGGGCCAAACAAAGCCTCTAACTATGGCTACACCTTC. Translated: CASAGPNKASNYGYTF.

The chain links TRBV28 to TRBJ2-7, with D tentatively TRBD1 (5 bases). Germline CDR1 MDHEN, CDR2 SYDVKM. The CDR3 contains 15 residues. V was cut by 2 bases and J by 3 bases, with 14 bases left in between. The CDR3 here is CASSLGSVQGYEQYF. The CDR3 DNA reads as TGTGCCAGCAGTTTAGGCAGTGTCCAGGGCTACGAGCAGTACTTC. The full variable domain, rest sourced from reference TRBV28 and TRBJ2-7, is DVKVTQSSRYLVKRTGEKVFLECVQDMDHENMFWYRQDPGLGLRLIYFSYDVKMKEKGDIPEGYSVSREKKERFSLILESASTNQTSMYLCASSLGSVQGYEQYFGPGTRLTVT.

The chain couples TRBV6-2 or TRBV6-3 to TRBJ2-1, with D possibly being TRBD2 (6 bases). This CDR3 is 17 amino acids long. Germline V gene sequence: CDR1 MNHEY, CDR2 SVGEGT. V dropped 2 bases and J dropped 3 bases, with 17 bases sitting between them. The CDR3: CASSYPRGTAVYNEQFF. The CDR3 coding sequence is TGTGCCAGCAGTTACCCCCGCGGGACTGCCGTCTACAATGAGCAGTTCTTC.

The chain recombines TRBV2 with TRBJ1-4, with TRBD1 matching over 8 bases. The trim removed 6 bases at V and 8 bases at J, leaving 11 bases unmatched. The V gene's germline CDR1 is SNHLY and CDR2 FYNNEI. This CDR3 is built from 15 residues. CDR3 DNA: TGTGCCAGCAGGGGACGGACAGGGATTTACGAAAAACTGTTTTTT. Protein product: CASRGRTGIYEKLFF. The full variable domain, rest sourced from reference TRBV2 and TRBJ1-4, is EPEVTQTPSHQVTQMGQEVILRCVPISNHLYFYWYRQILGQKVEFLVSFYNNEISEKSEIFDDQFSVERPDGSNFTLKIRSTKLEDSAMYFCASRGRTGIYEKLFFGSGTQLSVL.

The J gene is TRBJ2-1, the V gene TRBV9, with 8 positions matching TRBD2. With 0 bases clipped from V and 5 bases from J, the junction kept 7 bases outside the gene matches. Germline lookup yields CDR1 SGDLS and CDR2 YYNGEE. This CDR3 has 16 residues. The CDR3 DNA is TGTGCCAGCAGCGTAGAACCCGGGAGGGGTGACAATGAGCAGTTCTTC. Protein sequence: CASSVEPGRGDNEQFF.